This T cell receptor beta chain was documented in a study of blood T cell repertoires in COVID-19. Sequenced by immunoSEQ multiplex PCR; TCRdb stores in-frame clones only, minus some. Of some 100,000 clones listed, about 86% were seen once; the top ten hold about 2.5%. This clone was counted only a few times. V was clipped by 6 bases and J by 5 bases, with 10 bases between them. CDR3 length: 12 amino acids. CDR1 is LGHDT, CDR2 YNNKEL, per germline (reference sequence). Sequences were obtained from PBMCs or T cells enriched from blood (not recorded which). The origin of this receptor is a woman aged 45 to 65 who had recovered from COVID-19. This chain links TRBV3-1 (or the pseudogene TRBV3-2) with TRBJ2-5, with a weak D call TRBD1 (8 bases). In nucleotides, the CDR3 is TGTGCCAGCAGACAGGGGGGGGAGACCCAGTACTTC. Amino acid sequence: CASRQGGETQYF.